Each of the 2 T cell receptor beta chains below was sequenced from the same sample in a study of T-cell memory formation after mild COVID-19 (dated by TCRdb to the early 2020s). Library method: 5' RACE. TCRdb shows the sequencer as Illumina NovaSeq 6000. TCRdb reran the public reads through fastp at Q25 and MiXCR, keeping productive beta chains. Records with the same CDR3 protein are collapsed into one entry carrying the most frequent genes and DNA. Present in this sample are roughly 560,000 distinct CDR3 sequences, roughly 20% of which were seen just once. The top ten clonotypes cover around an eighth of the sample. Input material: PBMCs or a T cell subset sorted from them (not recorded which). The origin of the receptors is an adult woman who had mild COVID-19 (a few samples of this study predate the infection). The sample titles of this study are shuffled in the database, so cell type and time point are left out; the donor was told from shared clones.

This clonotype showed up just a few times. The genes are TRBV4-2 and TRBJ2-7; TRBD1 aligns across 7 bases. The CDR3 loop spans 14 amino acids. CDR1 is LGHNA and CDR2 is YNFKEQ in the germline V gene. Trimming took 1 base from V and 1 from J; bases not matched to a gene: 1. The CDR3 nucleotides are TGTGCCAGCAGCCAAGCACAGGGGTCCTACGAGCAGTACTTC. Protein: CASSQAQGSYEQYF.

This clonotype came up a few times. V gene TRBV19 combines with J gene TRBJ2-7; 7 bases align to TRBD1. CDR3 length: 14 residues. J gave up 2 bases and V 3 bases, and 4 bases lay outside the gene matches. CDR1 is LNHDA, CDR2 SQIVND, per germline (reference sequence). The CDR3 DNA follows: TGTGCCAGTAGTATGGGGGACAGCGCCTACGAGCAGTACTTC. Translation gives CASSMGDSAYEQYF. The full variable domain, with the rest looked up from reference TRBV19 and TRBJ2-7, is DGGITQSPKYLFRKEGQNVTLSCEQNLNHDAMYWYRQDPGQGLRLIYYSQIVNDFQKGDIAEGYSVSREKKESFPLTVTSAQKNPTAFYLCASSMGDSAYEQYFGPGTRLTVT.